A single sample is the source of the 27 T cell receptor beta chains below, sequenced in a study of T-cell memory formation after mild COVID-19. TCRdb re-called the 5' RACE reads through MiXCR, storing one row per CDR3 protein. The repertoire has 550,000 to 600,000 distinct CDR3 sequences, 15% to 20% of them found once; the top ten carry approximately 8.1%. The sequenced material came from PBMCs or a T cell subset sorted from them (not recorded which). All receptors come from an adult woman who had mild COVID-19 (a few samples of this study predate the infection). Cell type and time point are not known.

J is TRBJ1-5 and V is TRBV20-1, with 8 bases matching TRBD1. V gave up 3 bases and J gave up 2 bases; unmatched junction bases: 12. The CDR3 extends over 17 amino acids. Germline CDR1 DFQATT, CDR2 SNEGSKA (reference sequence). The CDR3: CSASLGRGRGGNQPQHF. The CDR3 DNA sequence: TGCAGTGCTAGCTTGGGCAGGGGGCGCGGAGGCAATCAGCCCCAGCATTTT.

The chain joins TRBV12-3 or TRBV12-4 to TRBJ1-2; weak D call: TRBD1 (6 bases). The CDR3 totals 15 residues. Trimming pared 8 bases from V and 4 bases from J, leaving 20 bases between. Written as DNA, the CDR3 is TGTGCCAGCTCCCGGTTGTCAGGGGAGGGCTATGGCTACACCTTC. Amino acid sequence: CASSRLSGEGYGYTF.

This clonotype was counted only a few times. The chain couples TRBV6-2 or TRBV6-3 to TRBJ2-5; 10 positions agree with TRBD1. V lost 2 bases, J lost 5 bases, and 5 bases stayed unmatched. Germline V CDR1 and CDR2: MNHEY, SVGEGT. CDR3 size: 15 residues. Written as DNA, the CDR3 is TGTGCCAGCAGTTACCGGGGACAGGGGCGGGAGACCCAGTACTTC. This sequence encodes CASSYRGQGRETQYF.

This clonotype has just a few counts. The chain uses TRBV6-5 and TRBJ1-1; TRBD1 might be the D (6 bases). The germline CDR1 and CDR2 sequences are MNHEY and SVGAGI. The CDR3 loop spans 12 amino acids. Trimming took off 8 bases at V and 3 bases at J, with 10 bases between the two ends. The CDR3 protein is CASQRGHTEAFF. As DNA, the CDR3 is TGTGCCAGCCAACGGGGGCACACTGAAGCTTTCTTT.

V is TRBV21-1 and J is TRBJ1-1. TRBV21-1 is recorded as a pseudogene. The CDR3 extends over 14 amino acids. DNA for the CDR3: TGTGCCAGCAGCAAACTCTACGGGGAAACTGAAGCTTTCTTT. Translation: CASSKLYGETEAFF.

This clonotype was detected a few times. The chain uses TRBV6-5 and TRBJ2-7; 10 bases align to TRBD1. After removal of 2 bases from V and 5 bases from J, the junction contained 9 bases not matched to a gene. The V gene's germline CDR1 is MNHEY and CDR2 SVGAGI. This CDR3 comprises 16 residues. For the CDR3, the DNA is TGTGCCAGCAGTTACATTGCCGGGACAGGGGAACACGAGCAGTACTTC. It encodes CASSYIAGTGEHEQYF.

This clonotype has only a few counts. V and J are TRBV25-1 and TRBJ1-1; possible D gene TRBD1, 5 bases. Trimming stripped 7 bases from V and 0 bases from J, with 15 bases between. The germline V gene has CDR1 MGHDK and CDR2 SYGVNS. The CDR3 is 15 amino acids. CDR3 in DNA: TGTGCCAGCAACCATCACGGGGCCATGAACACTGAAGCTTTCTTT. This gives the protein CASNHHGAMNTEAFF.

The chain links TRBV29-1 to TRBJ2-6; possibly TRBD1 for D (5 bases). The germline gives CDR1 SQVTM, CDR2 ANQGSEA. This CDR3 is built from 19 residues. The V gene lost 5 bases and the J gene lost 0 bases, with 23 bases spanning the gap. In DNA, the CDR3 is TGCAGCGTTAAAGGGGTACTGACCAGCAACATCTCTGGGGCCAACGTCCTGACTTTC. It encodes CSVKGVLTSNISGANVLTF.

The V and J genes are TRBV25-1 and TRBJ2-1; TRBD2 is a possible D gene (7 bases). The V end lost 4 bases, the J end lost 5 bases, and 21 bases lay between the germline ends. Germline CDR1 reads MGHDK; CDR2 reads SYGVNS. The CDR3 length is 17 residues. The DNA of the CDR3 is TGTGCCAGCAGTGCTGTGGAAGGGCGGGGGCAACACAATGAGCAGTTCTTC. Its protein is CASSAVEGRGQHNEQFF.

CDR3 nucleotide sequence: TGTGCCAGCAGTTATTACGGGATCGAAGCTTTCTTT. Encoded protein: CASSYYGIEAFF. V usage is TRBV6-2 or TRBV6-3 and J usage is TRBJ1-1; D uncertain. CDR3 length equals 12 residues. V lost 3 bases, J lost 8 bases, and 10 bases lay in between. Per germline, CDR1 MNHEY and CDR2 SVGEGT.

This clonotype was seen a handful of times. V and J are TRBV5-1 and TRBJ2-1; 7 bases align to TRBD2. CDR3 length equals 15 residues. CDR1 and CDR2 from the germline V gene are SGHRS and YFSETQ. J gave up 5 bases and V 1 base, and 6 bases lay outside the gene matches. DNA for the CDR3: TGCGCCAGCAGCTTGCGGCCTAGCGGAGACAATGAGCAGTTCTTC. This sequence encodes CASSLRPSGDNEQFF.

The gene calls are TRBV5-4 and TRBJ2-1, with D tentatively TRBD1 or TRBD2 (5 bases each). Germline assignment: CDR1 SGHNT and CDR2 YYREEE (reference sequence). Between the trimmed V and J ends, which lost 4 bases and 0 bases, there was a span of 14 bases. This CDR3 contains 16 residues. The CDR3 DNA sequence: TGTGCCAGCAGCCAACTTACAGGAGGCTCCTACAATGAGCAGTTCTTC. It translates to CASSQLTGGSYNEQFF.

This clonotype was observed a handful of times. The J gene is TRBJ1-4, the V gene TRBV3-1; a weak D match, TRBD1 (6 bases). CDR1 is LGHDT, CDR2 YNNKEL, per germline (reference sequence). Between the trimmed V and J ends, which lost 4 bases and 3 bases, there was a span of 12 bases. The length of the CDR3 is 15 residues. The CDR3 is CASSRFGQSNEKLFF. For the CDR3, the DNA is TGTGCCAGCAGCCGATTTGGACAGTCTAATGAAAAACTGTTTTTT.

V and J are TRBV9 and TRBJ2-5; 8 nucleotides match TRBD2. The CDR3 length is 15 residues. J gave up 4 bases and V 4 bases, and 9 bases lay outside the gene matches. Germline CDR1 SGDLS, CDR2 YYNGEE. CDR3 residues: CASSSGQRETETQYF. In DNA form, the CDR3 reads TGTGCCAGCAGCTCCGGGCAGCGGGAGACAGAGACCCAGTACTTC.

Only a few counts were recorded for this clonotype. The chain combines TRBV24-1 with TRBJ2-1; the D gene is possibly TRBD1 (5 bases). Germline lookup yields CDR1 KGHDR and CDR2 SFDVKD. V dropped 3 bases and J dropped 6 bases, with 14 bases sitting between them. This CDR3 comprises 15 residues. Here the CDR3 reads CATSDGQGGSNEQFF. CDR3 in DNA: TGTGCCACCAGTGATGGGCAGGGTGGTTCCAATGAGCAGTTCTTC.

CDR3 sequence (DNA): TGTGCCAGCAGCTTACAGGGGGCTTGGGAGACCCAGTACTTC. Translated: CASSLQGAWETQYF. The chain employs TRBV7-3 and TRBJ2-5, with 8 bases matching TRBD1. This CDR3 is 14 amino acids long. Germline CDR1 SGHTA, CDR2 FQGTGA. V was pared by 2 bases and J by 5 bases, with 4 bases of the junction left unmatched.

The V call is TRBV20-1, the J call TRBJ2-1, with 8 bases identical to TRBD2. Germline CDR1 reads DFQATT; CDR2 reads SNEGSKA (reference sequence). This CDR3 contains 14 residues. J lost 7 bases, V lost 3 bases, and 8 bases had no gene match. The DNA for the CDR3 is TGCAGTGCTAGTAACCTAGCGGGCCCGAATGAGCAGTTCTTC. This sequence encodes CSASNLAGPNEQFF.

Only a few counts were recorded for this clonotype. The gene calls are TRBV12-3 or TRBV12-4 and TRBJ1-2; D may be TRBD1 (6 bases). The length of the CDR3 is 15 residues. Trimming left V 4 bases short and J 2 bases short, with 14 bases between. The CDR3 region is CASSSSGGSNYGYTF. The CDR3 nucleotides are TGTGCCAGCAGTTCGTCGGGGGGCTCGAACTATGGCTACACCTTC.

This clonotype was counted between two and nine times. The chain couples TRBV29-1 to TRBJ2-3; D is possibly TRBD2 (5 bases). V was clipped by 7 bases and J by 3 bases, with 11 bases between them. This CDR3 spans 12 amino acids. CDR1 and CDR2 (germline): SQVTM, ANQGSEA. Written as DNA, the CDR3 is TGCAGCGGGGCAGGAGGAACAGATACGCAGTATTTT. This sequence encodes CSGAGGTDTQYF.

The chain combines TRBV7-6 with TRBJ2-3, with 11 nucleotides matching TRBD1. The germline gives CDR1 SGHVS, CDR2 FNYEAQ. The CDR3 sequence is 15 residues long. Trimming took 4 bases from V and 7 from J; bases not matched to a gene: 7. This CDR3 reads CASSYRTGGRNTQYF. CDR3 coding DNA: TGTGCCAGCAGCTACAGGACAGGGGGCCGAAATACGCAGTATTTT.

The rearrangement joins TRBV5-6 to TRBJ2-1, with 7 nucleotides matching TRBD1. CDR1 and CDR2 from the germline V gene are SGHDT and YYEEEE. Trimming cost V 3 bases and J 5 bases; bases outside gene matches: 5. This CDR3 has 14 residues. The chain's CDR3 is CASSSLTGNNEQFF. The CDR3 region has the DNA TGTGCCAGCAGCTCACTGACAGGGAACAATGAGCAGTTCTTC.

In its sample, this clonotype was seen many times. This chain links TRBV12-3 or TRBV12-4 with TRBJ1-2; D is uncertain. This CDR3 spans 14 amino acids. The ends were cut back, 3 bases at V and 8 bases at J, with 16 bases in the middle. The CDR3 sequence is CASSFLGGRSGYTF. The CDR3 bases are TGTGCCAGCAGTTTTCTGGGCGGGCGAAGCGGCTACACCTTC.

CDR3 in DNA: TGTGCCAGCAGCTTTGGCAGCCCCACGAACACCGGGGAGCTGTTTTTT. This sequence encodes CASSFGSPTNTGELFF. This chain joins TRBV7-3 and TRBJ2-2, with unresolved D. The CDR3 has 16 residues. CDR1 and CDR2 from the germline V gene are SGHTA and FQGTGA. With 3 bases removed from V and 0 bases from J, the gap between germline ends came to 11 bases.

This chain uses TRBV19 with TRBJ2-4; D gene unclear. The V end lost 7 bases, the J end lost 0 bases, and 10 bases lay between the germline ends. This CDR3 region has 14 residues. Germline V gene data show CDR1 as LNHDA and CDR2 as SQIVND (reference sequence). CDR3 sequence reads: CASIDGLAKNIQYF. CDR3 in DNA: TGTGCCAGTATTGACGGGCTAGCCAAAAACATTCAGTACTTC.

A few counts support this clonotype. The chain links TRBV3-1 to TRBJ2-2, with D possibly TRBD1 on 5 matching bases. Germline CDR1 and CDR2: LGHDT and YNNKEL (reference sequence). V dropped 4 bases and J dropped 6 bases, with 9 bases sitting between them. The CDR3 is 13 amino acids. As DNA, the CDR3 is TGTGCCAGCAGCCGGAAAGGGGCCGGGGAGCTGTTTTTT. Its translation: CASSRKGAGELFF.

This clonotype was seen a few times. The gene calls are TRBV24-1 and TRBJ2-4, with a possible D match to TRBD1 (6 bases). Per the germline V gene, CDR1 is KGHDR and CDR2 is SFDVKD. The CDR3 contains 15 residues. V was cut by 4 bases and J by 2 bases, with 11 bases left in between. CDR3 protein: CATSENQGSKNIQYF. The CDR3 nucleotides read TGTGCCACCAGTGAAAACCAGGGGTCCAAAAACATTCAGTACTTC.

The V gene is TRBV5-6, the J gene TRBJ2-5; D is ambiguous. Germline lookup yields CDR1 SGHDT and CDR2 YYEEEE. The CDR3 runs 11 residues. V dropped 4 bases and J dropped 7 bases, with 8 bases sitting between them. This CDR3 reads CASSVLVTQYF. In nucleotides, the CDR3 is TGTGCCAGCAGCGTTTTGGTGACCCAGTACTTC.